Only a few counts were recorded for the clone carrying this T cell receptor beta chain. The target antigen is unknown. CDR3 length equals 15 residues. Germline V gives CDR1 SGHRS, CDR2 YFSETQ. This sample stems from a study of blood T cells in healthy people across ages. Study-wide results and caveats: Because donor CMV status was unknown, expanded clonotype changes were possibly confounded.

PCR was performed a second time for about 7 to 11 cycles using a sample-barcoded 5' primer and a J-beta primer mix. A template-switch adaptor with 12 random nucleotides tagged each cDNA molecule. Via MiXCR, TCRdb re-called the 5' RACE reads, giving one row per CDR3 protein. The table shows around 1,500,000 distinct CDR3 sequences, with 42% occurring only once. The chain joins TRBV5-1 to TRBJ2-4; TRBD1 matches at 7 bases. The J call may be faulty, since TRBJ2-7 better matches the DNA end. The sequencing input was blood. This TCR came from a woman aged 18-29 years in good health. CDR3: CASSPSTGRKDEQYF. The CDR3 DNA follows: TGCGCCAGCAGCCCATCGACAGGGAGAAAGGACGAGCAGTACTTC.